This T cell receptor (beta chain) was observed in a study of response to subunit inactivated influenza vaccine. Study-level findings and limits: Authors suggested each seasonal influenza vaccination recruits few new T cells.

In this sample, this clonotype turned up many times. Its target is unknown. CDR3 length: 16 amino acids. The germline CDR1 and CDR2 sequences are SEHNR and FQNEAQ (reference sequence). The V gene end was trimmed by 5 bases and the J gene end by 1 base; junction bases not matched to a gene: 5. One entry per CDR3 protein, called by TCRdb with MiXCR from the RT-PCR reads. The table records 710,000 or so distinct CDR3 sequences, about 15% of them present only once. The sequence derives from a man between 50 and 59 years old who received an inactivated influenza vaccine. This sequence joins TRBV7-9 and TRBJ2-1; 10 positions agree with TRBD2. The specimen was PBMCs from blood, collected about 11 days after vaccination. CDR3 in DNA: TGTGCCAGCAGCATTAGCGGGGGGCATTCCTACAATGAGCAGTTCTTC. It codes for CASSISGGHSYNEQFF.